This TCR beta chain stems from a study of cytomegalovirus exposure and HLA in healthy donors. Study information: Earlier work reported approximately 100 million unique TCR beta sequences from 150 million to 200 million T cells. HLA-typed donors were the source of about 85 million unique TCRs held in an early data release.

Study conclusions and caveats: Sequencing likely produced, as an artifact, a cluster of highly shared sequence variants. An ancestry cluster, one associated with Asian ancestry, reportedly showed fewer N-insertions than the approximately 670-donor mean in a later analysis.

The germline V gene has CDR1 SEHNR and CDR2 FQNEAQ (reference sequence). This CDR3 contains 14 residues. PCR involved 60 Vbeta and 13 Jbeta primers. Method: immunoSEQ multiplex PCR; TCRdb's copy keeps in-frame clones and lacks some. The profile shows around 170,000 clones, over 70% of them singletons. This clone was observed once. The antigen remains undetermined. The germline gene is not matched at one end of the junction; a read error may be the cause. Sequenced input: PBMCs. The V and J genes are TRBV7-9 and TRBJ1-1, with a weak D call TRBD1 (5 bases). This TCR was sampled from a man aged 50-59 years in good health and CMV-seronegative. CDR3 sequence: CSSSPWGENTEAFF. CDR3 DNA sequence: TGTTCCAGCAGCCCGTGGGGGGAGAACACTGAAGCTTTCTTT. The entire variable domain, with the rest obtained from reference TRBV7-9 and TRBJ1-1, is as follows: DTGVSQNPRHKITKRGQNVTFRCDPISEHNRLYWYRQTLGQGPEFLTYFQNEAQLEKSRLLSDRFSAERPKGSFSTLEIQRTEQGDSAMYLCSSSPWGENTEAFFGQGTRLTVV.